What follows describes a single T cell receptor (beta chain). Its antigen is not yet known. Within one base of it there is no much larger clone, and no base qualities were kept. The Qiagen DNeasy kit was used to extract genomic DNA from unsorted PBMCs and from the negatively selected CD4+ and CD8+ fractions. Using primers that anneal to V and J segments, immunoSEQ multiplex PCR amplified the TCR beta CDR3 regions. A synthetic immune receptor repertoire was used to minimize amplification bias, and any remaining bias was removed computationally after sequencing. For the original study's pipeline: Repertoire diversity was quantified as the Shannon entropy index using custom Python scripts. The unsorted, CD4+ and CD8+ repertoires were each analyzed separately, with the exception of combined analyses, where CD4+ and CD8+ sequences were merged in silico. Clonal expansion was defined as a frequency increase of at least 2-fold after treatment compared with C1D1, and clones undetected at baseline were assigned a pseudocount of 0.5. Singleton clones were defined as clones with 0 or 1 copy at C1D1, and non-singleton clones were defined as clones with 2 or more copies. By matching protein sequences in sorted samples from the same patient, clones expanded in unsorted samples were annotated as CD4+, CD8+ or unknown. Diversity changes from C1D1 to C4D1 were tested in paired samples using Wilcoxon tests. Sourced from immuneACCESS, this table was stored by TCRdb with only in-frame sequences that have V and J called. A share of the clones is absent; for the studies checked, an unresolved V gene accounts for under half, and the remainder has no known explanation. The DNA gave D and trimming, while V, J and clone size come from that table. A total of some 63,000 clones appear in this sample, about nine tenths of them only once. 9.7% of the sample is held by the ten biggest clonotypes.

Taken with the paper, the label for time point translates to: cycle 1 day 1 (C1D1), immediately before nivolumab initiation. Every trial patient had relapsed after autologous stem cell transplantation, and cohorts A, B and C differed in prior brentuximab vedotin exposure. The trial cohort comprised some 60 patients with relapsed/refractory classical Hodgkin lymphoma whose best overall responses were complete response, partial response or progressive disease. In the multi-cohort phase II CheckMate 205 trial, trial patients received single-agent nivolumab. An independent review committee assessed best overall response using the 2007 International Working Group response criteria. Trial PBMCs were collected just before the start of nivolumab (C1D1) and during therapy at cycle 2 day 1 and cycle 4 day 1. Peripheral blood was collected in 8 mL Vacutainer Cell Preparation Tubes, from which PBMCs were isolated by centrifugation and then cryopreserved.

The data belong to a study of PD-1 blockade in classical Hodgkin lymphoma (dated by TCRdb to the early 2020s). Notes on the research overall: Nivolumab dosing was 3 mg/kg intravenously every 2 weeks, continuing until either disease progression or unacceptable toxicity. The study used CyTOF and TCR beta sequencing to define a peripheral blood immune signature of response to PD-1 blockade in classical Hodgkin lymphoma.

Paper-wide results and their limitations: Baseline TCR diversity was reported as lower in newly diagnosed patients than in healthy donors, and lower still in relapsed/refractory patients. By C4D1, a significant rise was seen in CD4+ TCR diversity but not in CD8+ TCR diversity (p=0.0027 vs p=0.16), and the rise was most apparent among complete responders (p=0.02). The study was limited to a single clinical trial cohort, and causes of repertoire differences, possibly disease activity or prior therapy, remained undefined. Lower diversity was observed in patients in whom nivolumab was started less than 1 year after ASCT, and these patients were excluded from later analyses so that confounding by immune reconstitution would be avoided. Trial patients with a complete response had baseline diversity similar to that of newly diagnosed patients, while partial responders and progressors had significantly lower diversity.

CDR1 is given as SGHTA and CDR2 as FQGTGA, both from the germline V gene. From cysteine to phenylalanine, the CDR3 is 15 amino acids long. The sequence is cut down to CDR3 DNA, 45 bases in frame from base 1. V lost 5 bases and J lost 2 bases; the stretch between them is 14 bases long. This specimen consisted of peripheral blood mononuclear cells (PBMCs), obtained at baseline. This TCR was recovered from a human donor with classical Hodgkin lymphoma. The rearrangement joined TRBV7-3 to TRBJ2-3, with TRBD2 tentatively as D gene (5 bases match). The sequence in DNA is TGTGCCAGCAGCCCTGGTCCGGGAACCACAGATACGCAGTATTTT. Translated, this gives CASSPGPGTTDTQYF. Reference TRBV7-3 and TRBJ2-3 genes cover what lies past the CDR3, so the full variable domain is GAGVSQTPSNKVTEKGKYVELRCDPISGHTALYWYRQSLGQGPEFLIYFQGTGAADDSGLPNDRFFAVRPEGSVSTLKIQRTERGDSAVYLCASSPGPGTTDTQYFGPGTRLTVL.